This TCR beta chain was captured by sequencing in a study of blood T cell repertoires in COVID-19 (dated by TCRdb to the early 2020s). Background for the entire study: The collaborator samples originated in the United States, Italy and Spain and spanned the acute and convalescent phases of COVID-19. Nearly every sample came with metadata listing a de-identified subject ID, COVID-19 status, age in years and sex. Samples were obtained from the ongoing ImmuneRACE study (first 160 participants) and from 1,254 subjects provided by 6 global collaborators. The repertoires were released in a freely available public database intended as a resource for research on the immune response to SARS-CoV-2. Where available, HLA class I and class II types were taken from metadata supplied by the sample provider and were not determined by assay-based typing. Deeply sampled blood TCRbeta repertoires from subjects exposed to, actively infected with, or recovered from COVID-19 were included in the dataset. The prospective study material was composed of cDNA or gDNA derived from T cells, B-cell-depleted T cells, or PBMCs.

Counted from cysteine to phenylalanine, this CDR3 has 13 amino acids. Here the CDR3 DNA is all that survives: 39 bases in frame from base 1. Per the germline V gene, MDHEN is the CDR1 and SYDVKM is the CDR2. The junction shows trimming of 7 bases on V and 5 bases on J, plus 14 bases between the germline ends. The paper's findings and limits, for the study overall: The quantity of clinical and demographic metadata differed by source and by participant and was supplied without curation.

TCRbeta CDR3 regions were amplified from genomic DNA using the immunoSEQ Assay, a bias-controlled multiplex PCR. The original pipeline was this. Nucleated cell counts per sample were estimated from amplification of reference gene primers within the assay. To quantify the absolute abundance of each unique TCRbeta CDR3 rearrangement, sequence reads were collapsed and filtered. For each sample, productive Simpson clonality was calculated by taking the square root of Simpson's diversity index across productive rearrangements. TCRdb took this table from immuneACCESS and kept in-frame rearrangements with V and J called. Such tables lack part of the clones; where checked against another copy, unresolved V genes explain under half of the gap, and the rest is unexplained. V, J and clone size reflect that table, while D and trimming were determined from the DNA. For this sample the table gives some 200,000 clones, of which about nine tenths were detected only once. Together, the top ten hold approximately 5.9% of the sample.

A word on this clone: Its binding antigen is unknown. Per-base qualities were not stored, and no clone one base away is much larger.

Collaborating institutions collected whole blood in K2EDTA tubes following their own protocols. For TCRbeta analysis, collaborators shipped samples as frozen whole blood, isolated PBMCs, or DNA extracted from either of those sample types. The V and J segments used are TRBV28 and TRBJ1-1; a confident D gene designation cannot be given. The sample taken for sequencing was peripheral blood. The sequence came from a man older than 75 with acute or convalescent COVID-19. The DNA reads as follows: TGTGCCAGCATTCAAGGAGGGATGACTGAAGCTTTCTTT. Its protein product is CASIQGGMTEAFF.